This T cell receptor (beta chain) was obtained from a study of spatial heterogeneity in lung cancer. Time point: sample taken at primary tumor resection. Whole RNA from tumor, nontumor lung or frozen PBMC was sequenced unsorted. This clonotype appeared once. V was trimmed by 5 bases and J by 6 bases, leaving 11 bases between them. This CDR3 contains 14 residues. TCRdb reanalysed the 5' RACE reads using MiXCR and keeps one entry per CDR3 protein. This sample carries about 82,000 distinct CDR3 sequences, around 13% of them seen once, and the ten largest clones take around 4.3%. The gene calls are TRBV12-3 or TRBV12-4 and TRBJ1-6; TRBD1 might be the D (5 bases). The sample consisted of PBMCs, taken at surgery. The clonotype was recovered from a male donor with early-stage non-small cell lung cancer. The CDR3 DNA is TGTGCCAGCAGTCCGGCAGGGATTAATTCACCCCTCCACTTT. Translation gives CASSPAGINSPLHF.